This is a list of T cell receptor beta chains from one sample in a study of blood T cell repertoires in COVID-19. Clones were sequenced by immunoSEQ multiplex PCR, and TCRdb holds only the in-frame ones, with some missing. The sample has about 130,000 clones, 85% seen once. Sequencing was carried out using peripheral blood. The source of these receptors is an elderly man with active or convalescent COVID-19. CDR3s include the opening cysteine and the closing phenylalanine or tryptophan. D genes are given only for firm matches. Size is stated for part of the rows, as once, few or many counts, or as a class when the clone is expanded.

>NA|TRBJ1-1|TRBD1|14|TRBV6-4
CASSPRTGHTEAFF
TGTGCCAGCAGTCCCCGGACAGGGCACACTGAAGCTTTCTTT
>NA|TRBJ2-3|NA|13|TRBV28
CASSSGSTDTQYF
TGTGCCAGCAGTTCGGGAAGCACAGATACGCAGTATTTT
>few|TRBJ2-5|TRBD1|15|TRBV6-5
CASEGPGTGIETQYF
TGTGCCAGTGAGGGTCCCGGGACAGGGATAGAGACCCAGTACTTC
>NA|TRBJ1-3|NA|13|TRBV25-1
CASVTGSGNTIYF
TGTGCCAGCGTAACAGGCTCTGGAAACACCATATATTTT
>few|TRBJ2-1|TRBD1|15|TRBV5-5
CASSIRDSSYNEQFF
TGTGCCAGCAGCATCCGGGACAGCTCCTACAATGAGCAGTTCTTC
>NA|TRBJ2-1|TRBD1|15|TRBV5-4
CASSLGTGGYNEQFF
TGTGCCAGCAGCCTAGGGACAGGGGGCTACAATGAGCAGTTCTTC
>NA|TRBJ2-4|NA|19|TRBV9
CASSGGVGYRTSTKNIQYF
TGTGCCAGCAGCGGGGGAGTCGGTTACAGAACCTCGACCAAAAACATTCAGTACTTC
>NA|TRBJ2-1|TRBD2|15|TRBV2
CASEQTSGSYNEQFF
TGTGCCAGCGAGCAGACTAGCGGGTCCTACAATGAGCAGTTCTTC
>NA|TRBJ2-7|NA|15|TRBV12-2
CASRPRTSGGHEQYF
TGTGCAAGTCGCCCCAGGACTAGCGGGGGTCACGAGCAGTACTTC
>NA|TRBJ1-1|NA|15|TRBV7-2
CASSLVQGSNTEAFF
TGTGCCAGCAGCTTAGTTCAGGGATCTAACACTGAAGCTTTCTTT
>NA|TRBJ2-4|TRBD1|16|TRBV19
CASSGDRTGGADIQYF
TGTGCCAGTAGTGGAGACAGGACAGGAGGCGCGGACATTCAGTACTTC
>once|TRBJ1-6|NA|15|TRBV28
CASSASRSYNSPLHF
TGTGCCAGCAGTGCGTCGCGCTCCTATAATTCACCCCTCCACTTT
>NA|TRBJ1-2|NA|13|TRBV7-8
CASSPDNHYGYTF
TGTGCCAGCAGTCCTGACAACCACTATGGCTACACCTTC
>NA|TRBJ1-5|NA|15|TRBV19
CASSITGFSNQPQHF
TGTGCCAGTAGTATAACAGGGTTTAGCAATCAGCCCCAGCATTTT
>NA|TRBJ1-3|NA|18|TRBV7-8
CASSSSPRAGSSGNTIYF
TGTGCCAGCAGCTCCAGTCCCAGGGCCGGGAGCTCTGGAAACACCATATATTTT
>NA|TRBJ1-4|NA|15|TRBV2
CASSLGQNAAEKLFF
TGTGCCAGCAGTCTTGGACAGAATGCGGCTGAAAAACTGTTTTTT
>NA|TRBJ2-1|NA|16|TRBV9
CASSVDLYRVGNEQFF
TGTGCCAGCAGCGTAGATCTGTACAGGGTCGGCAATGAGCAGTTCTTC
>NA|TRBJ1-1|NA|14|TRBV19
CASSRLARDTEAFF
TGTGCCAGTAGTAGGCTCGCGAGGGACACTGAAGCTTTCTTT
>NA|TRBJ1-1|TRBD1|14|TRBV7-9
CASSQTGSNTEAFF
TGTGCCAGCAGCCAGACAGGGTCGAACACTGAAGCTTTCTTT
>NA|TRBJ2-1|TRBD2|14|TRBV3-1/TRBV3-2
CASSQARAGGEQFF
TGTGCCAGCAGCCAAGCTCGAGCGGGGGGTGAGCAGTTCTTC
>NA|TRBJ2-3|NA|15|TRBV7-9
CASSATGWGTDTQYF
TGTGCCAGCAGCGCTACGGGGTGGGGCACAGATACGCAGTATTTT
>NA|TRBJ1-1|TRBD1|15|TRBV18
CASSPPQGANTEAFF
TGTGCCAGCTCACCACCACAGGGGGCGAACACTGAAGCTTTCTTT
>NA|TRBJ2-1|NA|12|TRBV24-1
CATSVRWNEQFF
TGTGCCACCAGTGTACGGTGGAATGAGCAGTTCTTC
>NA|TRBJ2-3|NA|12|TRBV15
CATARGGGTQYF
TGTGCCACCGCACGGGGAGGCGGTACGCAGTATTTT
>once|TRBJ1-4|TRBD1|15|TRBV18
CASSDRGASVEKLFF
TGTGCCAGCTCAGACAGGGGGGCAAGTGTGGAAAAACTGTTTTTT
>NA|TRBJ2-5|NA|10|TRBV9
CATLQETQYF
TGTGCCACCCTACAAGAGACCCAGTACTTC
>NA|TRBJ2-3|TRBD1|14|TRBV5-8
CASSWGTGTDTQYF
TGTGCCAGCAGCTGGGGGACAGGCACAGATACGCAGTATTTT
>NA|TRBJ2-2|NA|15|TRBV3-1/TRBV3-2
CASSYTSKNTGELFF
TGTGCCAGCAGCTACACTAGTAAGAACACCGGGGAGCTGTTTTTT